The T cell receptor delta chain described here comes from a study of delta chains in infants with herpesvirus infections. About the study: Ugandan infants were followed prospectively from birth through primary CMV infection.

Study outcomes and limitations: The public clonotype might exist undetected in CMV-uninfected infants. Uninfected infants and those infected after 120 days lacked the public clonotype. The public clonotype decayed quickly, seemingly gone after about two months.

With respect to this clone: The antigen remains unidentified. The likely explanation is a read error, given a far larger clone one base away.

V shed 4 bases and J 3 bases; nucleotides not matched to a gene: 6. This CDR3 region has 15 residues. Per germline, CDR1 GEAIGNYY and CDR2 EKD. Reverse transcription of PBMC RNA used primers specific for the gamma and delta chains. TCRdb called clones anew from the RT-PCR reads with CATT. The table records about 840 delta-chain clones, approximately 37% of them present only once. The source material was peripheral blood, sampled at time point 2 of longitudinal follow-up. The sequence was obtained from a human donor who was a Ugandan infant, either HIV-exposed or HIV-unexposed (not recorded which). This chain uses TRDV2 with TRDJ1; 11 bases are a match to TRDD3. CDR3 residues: CACETVGDTADKLIF. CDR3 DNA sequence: TGTGCCTGTGAGACGGTGGGGGATACGGCCGATAAACTCATCTTT.